This T cell receptor (beta chain) is from a study of blood T cell repertoires in COVID-19. The wider study: The United States, Italy and Spain provided the acute and convalescent COVID-19 samples. The cDNA or gDNA used as material had been derived from T cells, B-cell-depleted T cells, or PBMCs.

Germline assignment: CDR1 MNHEY and CDR2 SVGEGT. The CDR3 is made up of 14 amino acids. With 5 bases removed from V and 4 bases from J, the gap between germline ends came to 14 bases. This clone occurred once. As originally analysed: Scientists estimated how many nucleated cells there were by amplifying reference gene primers. The method was immunoSEQ multiplex PCR; TCRdb's version includes in-frame clones alone and lacks a portion of them. The DNA was the basis for D and trimming; V, J and clone size are from that table. Of 110,000 or so clones listed, around 74% are singletons. The chain links TRBV6-2 or TRBV6-3 to TRBJ1-1; a weak D match, TRBD1 (5 bases). This sequence was found in a woman in her 70s with acute or convalescent COVID-19. Sequencing input: peripheral blood. The CDR3 region has the DNA TGTGCCAGCAGTAGGCCGACAGAACTCACTGAAGCTTTCTTT. It yields the protein CASSRPTELTEAFF.